This record looks at one T cell receptor beta chain sequence and its context. Original methodology: It was from reference gene primer amplification that nucleated cell counts were estimated. Measured with immunoSEQ multiplex PCR; TCRdb has only the in-frame clones, and not every one. V, J and clone size reflect that table, while D and trimming were determined from the DNA. The data show nearly 100,000 clones, about 80% seen once. The CDR3 length is 15 residues. Germline-derived CDR1 and CDR2 are MNHEY and SVGAGI. V was trimmed by 6 bases and J by 7 bases, leaving 18 bases between them. The record originates from a study of blood T cell repertoires in COVID-19. As for the study in general: Sites across the United States, Italy and Spain contributed samples from acute and convalescent COVID-19. T cells, B-cell-depleted T cells, or PBMCs supplied cDNA or gDNA.

The clonotype originates from a man between 65 and 79 years old with acute or convalescent COVID-19. The V and J genes are TRBV6-5 and TRBJ1-4, with D unresolved. The sequenced material came from peripheral blood. The CDR3 is CASRRTGGSGEKLFF. CDR3 sequence (DNA): TGTGCCAGCAGGCGGACGGGAGGAAGTGGTGAAAAACTGTTTTTT.